The 20 T cell receptor beta chains listed next were all sequenced from one sample in a study of blood T cells in healthy people across ages. Using a J-beta primer mix together with a sample-barcoded 5' primer, a second PCR was run for roughly 7 to 11 cycles. MiXCR was run by TCRdb on the 5' RACE reads, yielding one entry per CDR3 protein. Of 1.5 million to 2 million distinct CDR3 sequences in the sample, around 40% are singletons; the top ten hold roughly 23%. The sequencing input was blood. These receptor sequences come from a human donor in good health.

With regard to this clonotype: One junction end disagrees with the germline gene, perhaps due to a read error. The gene calls are TRBV4-3 and TRBJ2-5; D possibly corresponds to TRBD1 (5 bases). The CDR3 length is 15 residues. Germline CDR1 is LGHNA and CDR2 is YSLEER. The CDR3 coding sequence is TGCGCCAGCAGCCAAGGAGCAGGGAAGCAAGAAACCCAGTACTTC. Its protein is CASSQGAGKQETQYF.

This chain joins TRBV9 and TRBJ1-3; D may be TRBD1 (5 bases). The CDR3 loop spans 15 amino acids. Germline assignment: CDR1 SGDLS and CDR2 YYNGEE. V shed 4 bases and J shed 4 bases, with 15 bases lying between them. The CDR3 reads CASSPSQGRGNTIYF. The CDR3 DNA is TGTGCCAGCAGCCCGTCCCAGGGTCGGGGAAACACCATATATTTT.

J is TRBJ2-7 and V is TRBV10-3; TRBD1 matches at 7 bases. V gave up 11 bases and J gave up 1 base; unmatched junction bases: 14. There are 15 residues in the CDR3. Germline V gives CDR1 ENHRY, CDR2 SYGVKD. CDR3 in amino acids: CAPQDGAGGSYEQYF. Here the CDR3 DNA reads TGTGCCCCTCAGGACGGGGCAGGGGGTTCCTACGAGCAGTACTTC.

V gene TRBV29-1 combines with J gene TRBJ2-3, with a weak D call TRBD2 (5 bases). Trimming left V 4 bases short and J 5 bases short, with 10 bases between. The germline CDR1 and CDR2 sequences are SQVTM and ANQGSEA. The CDR3 loop spans 12 amino acids. The CDR3 sequence: CSVVLEGDTQYF. CDR3 nucleotides: TGCAGCGTTGTTCTCGAGGGAGATACGCAGTATTTT.

The chain employs TRBV9 and TRBJ2-3; 8 positions agree with TRBD2. After removal of 3 bases from V and 2 bases from J, the junction contained 5 bases not matched to a gene. This CDR3 has 15 amino acids. Germline CDR1 reads SGDLS; CDR2 reads YYNGEE. Written as DNA, the CDR3 is TGTGCCAGCAGCGCCGCGGGGGGACCCACAGATACGCAGTATTTT. It yields the protein CASSAAGGPTDTQYF.

This clonotype was observed a few times. The CDR3 nucleotides read TGTGCCAGCAGCTCAGACAGGACCTCTCACGAGCAGTACTTC. Residues: CASSSDRTSHEQYF. This chain links TRBV7-2 with TRBJ2-7; a weak D match, TRBD1 (6 bases). The germline V and J ends were trimmed by 4 bases and 5 bases, with 15 bases remaining between them. CDR1 is SGHTA, CDR2 FQGNSA, per germline. The CDR3 is 14 amino acids.

Turning to this clonotype: At one end, the junction sequence differs from germline, possibly due to a read error. The chain recombines TRBV4-3 with TRBJ2-1; D tentatively reads TRBD1 or TRBD2 (6 bases each). The germline gives CDR1 LGHNA, CDR2 YSLEER. The CDR3 covers 16 residues. The CDR3 loop reads CSSSQVNGGSYNEQFF. CDR3 nucleotides: TGCTCCAGCAGCCAAGTCAACGGGGGCAGCTACAATGAGCAGTTCTTC.

The rearrangement joins TRBV7-9 to TRBJ2-5; no definite D call. The germline V gene has CDR1 SEHNR and CDR2 FQNEAQ (reference sequence). The CDR3 is made up of 14 amino acids. With 6 bases removed from V and 1 base from J, the gap between germline ends came to 12 bases. In DNA form, the CDR3 reads TGTGCCAGCAGTCGAGAACCTTTCCAAGAGACCCAGTACTTC. Protein sequence: CASSREPFQETQYF.

The chain links TRBV28 to TRBJ1-2; D call uncertain. The CDR3 contains 14 residues. V lost 8 bases and J 3 bases, leaving 16 bases between the germline ends. The germline V gene has CDR1 MDHEN and CDR2 SYDVKM. CDR3 loop: CASGSHYGDYGYTF. CDR3 nucleotide sequence: TGTGCCAGCGGGTCCCACTATGGGGACTATGGCTACACCTTC.

The chain uses TRBV6-1 and TRBJ1-5; D gene ambiguous. Between the trimmed V and J ends, which lost 1 base and 5 bases, there was a span of 3 bases. From germline, CDR1 is MNHNS and CDR2 SASEGT. The CDR3 has 12 amino acids. The CDR3 protein is CASSEVDQPQHF. In nucleotides, the CDR3 is TGTGCCAGCAGTGAAGTTGATCAGCCCCAGCATTTT.

This clonotype has at least ten counts. The J gene is TRBJ2-2, the V gene TRBV28, with unresolved D. CDR3 length equals 16 residues. Per germline, CDR1 MDHEN and CDR2 SYDVKM. Between the trimmed V and J ends, which lost 10 bases and 2 bases, there was a span of 20 bases. CDR3 protein: CATQDPGLGNTGELFF. As DNA, the CDR3 is TGTGCCACCCAGGACCCAGGTCTGGGTAACACCGGGGAGCTGTTTTTT.

This chain connects TRBV29-1 to TRBJ1-2, with TRBD1 as a possible D gene (5 bases). The CDR3 spans 13 residues. Trimming took off 3 bases at V and 4 bases at J, with 12 bases between the two ends. The germline gives CDR1 SQVTM, CDR2 ANQGSEA. This CDR3 is CSVDDPGTYGYTF. The CDR3 DNA follows: TGCAGCGTTGATGACCCAGGGACCTATGGCTACACCTTC.

The V and J genes are TRBV29-1 and TRBJ2-5; 8 bases agree with TRBD1. Germline trimming cut 6 bases from V and 4 bases from J; bases unmatched to any gene: 10. CDR3 length equals 14 residues. Germline CDR1 SQVTM, CDR2 ANQGSEA. Here the CDR3 DNA reads TGCAGCGTCGGTAGGGGACAGGCACTAGAGACCCAGTACTTC. Its protein is CSVGRGQALETQYF.

This sequence joins TRBV6-6 and TRBJ1-1; D gene uncertain. Germline V gene data show CDR1 as MNHNY and CDR2 as SVGAGI (reference sequence). V lost 2 bases and J lost 0, with 10 bases in between. The CDR3 loop spans 15 amino acids. CDR3 nucleotides: TGTGCCAGCAGTTACCACCCCGCAATGAACACTGAAGCTTTCTTT. It is translated as CASSYHPAMNTEAFF.

This clonotype was found a few times. This chain joins TRBV27 and TRBJ2-1, with 11 bases lining up with TRBD2. The CDR3 is 15 residues long. V was pared by 7 bases and J by 3 bases, with 5 bases of the junction left unmatched. CDR1 is MNHEY and CDR2 is SMNVEV in the germline V gene (reference sequence). Written as DNA, the CDR3 is TGTGCCAGCACAGATAGCGGGGGGGGCTACAATGAGCAGTTCTTC. It yields the protein CASTDSGGGYNEQFF.

As concerns this clonotype: At one end the junction does not follow the germline gene, possibly because of a read error. The chain employs TRBV7-2 and TRBJ2-1; 7 bases are shared with TRBD1. The CDR3 consists of 16 residues. Germline CDR1 and CDR2: SGHTA and FQGNSA. The CDR3 reads CASSLVTGFGYNGQFF. In DNA, the CDR3 is TGTGCCAGCAGCCTGGTGACAGGGTTCGGCTACAATGGGCAGTTCTTC.

This clonotype came up once. This chain joins TRBV15 and TRBJ2-3; perhaps D is TRBD1 or TRBD2 (5 bases each). V shed 3 bases and J shed 10 bases, with 17 bases lying between them. This CDR3 is built from 14 residues. Germline CDR1 LNHNV, CDR2 YYDKDF (reference sequence). The chain's CDR3 is CATSSPRGEASQYF. CDR3 sequence (DNA): TGTGCCACCAGCAGTCCCCGAGGGGAAGCGTCGCAGTATTTT.

V usage is TRBV7-2 and J usage is TRBJ2-4; unclear D gene. The CDR3 is made up of 13 amino acids. CDR1 and CDR2 from the germline V gene are SGHTA and FQGNSA. The V gene lost 5 bases and the J gene lost 13 bases, with 18 bases spanning the gap. CDR3 residues: CASSPKPDTKQYF. The DNA for the CDR3 is TGTGCCAGCAGCCCCAAACCCGATACGAAGCAGTACTTC.

Comment on this clonotype: One end of the junction is discordant with germline, which a read error may explain. This chain joins TRBV29-1 and TRBJ1-4; 8 nucleotides line up with TRBD1. Germline values: CDR1 SQVTM, CDR2 ANQGSEA. The CDR3 has 12 amino acids. This CDR3 is CSGGQGDEKRFF. The CDR3 region has the DNA TGCAGCGGTGGACAGGGCGATGAAAAACGGTTTTTT.

This clonotype was seen a few times. This chain uses TRBV29-1 with TRBJ1-1, with 7 bases aligning to TRBD1. CDR1 and CDR2 from the germline V gene are SQVTM and ANQGSEA. This CDR3 comprises 12 residues. The V gene end was trimmed by 4 bases and the J gene end by 5 bases; junction bases not matched to a gene: 4. The CDR3 DNA is TGCAGCGTTGTCCAGGGGGGTACTGAAGCTTTCTTT. This codes for CSVVQGGTEAFF.